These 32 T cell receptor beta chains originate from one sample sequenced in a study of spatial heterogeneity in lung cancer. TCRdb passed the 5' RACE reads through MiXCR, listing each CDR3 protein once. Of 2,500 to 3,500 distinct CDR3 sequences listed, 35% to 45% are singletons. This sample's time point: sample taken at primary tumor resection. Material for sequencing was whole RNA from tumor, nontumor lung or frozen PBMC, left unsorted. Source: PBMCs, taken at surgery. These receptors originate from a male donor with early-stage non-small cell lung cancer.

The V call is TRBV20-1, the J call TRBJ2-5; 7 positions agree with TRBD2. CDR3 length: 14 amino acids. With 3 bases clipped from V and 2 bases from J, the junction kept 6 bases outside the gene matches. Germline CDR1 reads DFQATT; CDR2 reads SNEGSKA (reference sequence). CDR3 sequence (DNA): TGCAGTGCTAGGGCCCCGGGACTACAAGAGACCCAGTACTTC. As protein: CSARAPGLQETQYF.

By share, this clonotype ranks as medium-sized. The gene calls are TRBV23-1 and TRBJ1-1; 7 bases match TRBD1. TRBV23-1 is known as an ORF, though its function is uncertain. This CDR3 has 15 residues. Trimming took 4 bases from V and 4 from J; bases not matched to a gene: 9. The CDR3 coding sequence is TGCGCCAGCAGTCTATCGGGACAGAAGGTCACTGAAGCTTTCTTT. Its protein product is CASSLSGQKVTEAFF.

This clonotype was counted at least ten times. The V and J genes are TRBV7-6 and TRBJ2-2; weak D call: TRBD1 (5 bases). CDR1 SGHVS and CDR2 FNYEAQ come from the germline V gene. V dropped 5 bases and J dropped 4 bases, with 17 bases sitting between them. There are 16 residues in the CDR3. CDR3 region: CASSPATPGRTGELFF. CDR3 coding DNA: TGTGCCAGCAGCCCCGCCACCCCAGGGCGCACCGGGGAGCTGTTTTTT.

The CDR3 loop is CASSRQGIYEQYF. CDR3 DNA sequence: TGTGCCAGCAGCCGACAGGGGATCTACGAGCAGTACTTC. The chain links TRBV7-2 to TRBJ2-7, with 8 bases matching TRBD1. The CDR3 consists of 13 residues. Germline-derived CDR1 and CDR2 are SGHTA and FQGNSA. J was trimmed by 3 bases and V by 5 bases; bases with no gene match: 3.

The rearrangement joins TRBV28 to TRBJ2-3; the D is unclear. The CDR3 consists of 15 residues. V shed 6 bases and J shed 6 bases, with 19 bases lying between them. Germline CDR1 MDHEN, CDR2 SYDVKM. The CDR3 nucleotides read TGTGCCAGCAGACTTGGTCCCGCTCCCGCGGATACGCAGTATTTT. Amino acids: CASRLGPAPADTQYF.

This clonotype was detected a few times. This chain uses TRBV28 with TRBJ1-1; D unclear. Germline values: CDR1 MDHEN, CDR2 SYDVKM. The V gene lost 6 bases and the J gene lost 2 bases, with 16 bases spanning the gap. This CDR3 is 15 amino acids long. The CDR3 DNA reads TGTGCCAGCAGCCTAGCTTACTTTAGTAACACTGAAGCTTTCTTT. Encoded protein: CASSLAYFSNTEAFF.

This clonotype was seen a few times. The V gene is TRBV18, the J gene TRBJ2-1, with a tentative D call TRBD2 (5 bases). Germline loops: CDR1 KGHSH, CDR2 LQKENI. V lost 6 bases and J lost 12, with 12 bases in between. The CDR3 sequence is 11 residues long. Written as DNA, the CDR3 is TGTGCCAGCTCCCCGGAGGTTCGGCAGTTCTTC. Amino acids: CASSPEVRQFF.

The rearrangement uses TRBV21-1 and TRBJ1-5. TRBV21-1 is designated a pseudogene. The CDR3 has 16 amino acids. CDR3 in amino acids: CASSKKGLYSNQPQHF. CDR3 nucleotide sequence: TGTGCCAGCAGCAAAAAAGGCCTTTATAGCAATCAGCCCCAGCATTTT.

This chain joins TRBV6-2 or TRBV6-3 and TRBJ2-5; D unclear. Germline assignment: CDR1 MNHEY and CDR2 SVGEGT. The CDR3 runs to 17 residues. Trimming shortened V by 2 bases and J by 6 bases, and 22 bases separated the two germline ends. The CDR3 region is CASSYPLSTGRRQTQYF. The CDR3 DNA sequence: TGTGCCAGCAGTTACCCCCTTTCTACCGGGCGAAGGCAGACCCAGTACTTC.

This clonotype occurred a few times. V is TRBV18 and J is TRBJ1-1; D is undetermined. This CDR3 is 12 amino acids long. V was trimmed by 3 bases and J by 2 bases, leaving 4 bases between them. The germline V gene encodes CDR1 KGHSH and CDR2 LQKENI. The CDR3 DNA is TGTGCCAGCTCACCGATTAACACTGAAGCTTTCTTT. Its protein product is CASSPINTEAFF.

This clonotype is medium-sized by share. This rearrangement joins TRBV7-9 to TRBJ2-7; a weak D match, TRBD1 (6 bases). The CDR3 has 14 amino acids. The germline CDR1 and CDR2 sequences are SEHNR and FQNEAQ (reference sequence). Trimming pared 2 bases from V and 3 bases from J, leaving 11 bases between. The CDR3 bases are TGTGCCAGCAGCTTAATGGGGGCCGGCTACGAGCAGTACTTC. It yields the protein CASSLMGAGYEQYF.

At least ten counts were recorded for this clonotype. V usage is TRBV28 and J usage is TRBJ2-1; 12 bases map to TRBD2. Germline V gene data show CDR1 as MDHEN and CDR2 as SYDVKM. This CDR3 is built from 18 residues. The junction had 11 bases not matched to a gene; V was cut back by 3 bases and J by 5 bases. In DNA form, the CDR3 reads TGTGCCAGCAGTTTTAGGCTGGAACTAGCGGGAGGCAACAATGAGCAGTTCTTC. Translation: CASSFRLELAGGNNEQFF.

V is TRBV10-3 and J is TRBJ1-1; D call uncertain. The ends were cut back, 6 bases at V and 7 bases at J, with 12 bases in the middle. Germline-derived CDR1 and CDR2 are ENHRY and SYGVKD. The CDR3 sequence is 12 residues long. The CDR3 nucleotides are TGTGCCATCAGGAGCCTAATCGGTGAAGCTTTCTTT. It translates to CAIRSLIGEAFF.

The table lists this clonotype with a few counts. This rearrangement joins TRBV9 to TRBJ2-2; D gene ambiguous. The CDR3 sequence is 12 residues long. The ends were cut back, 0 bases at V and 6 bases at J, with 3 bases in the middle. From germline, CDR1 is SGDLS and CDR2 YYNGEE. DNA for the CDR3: TGTGCCAGCAGCGTAGCCGCCGGGGAGCTGTTTTTT. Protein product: CASSVAAGELFF.

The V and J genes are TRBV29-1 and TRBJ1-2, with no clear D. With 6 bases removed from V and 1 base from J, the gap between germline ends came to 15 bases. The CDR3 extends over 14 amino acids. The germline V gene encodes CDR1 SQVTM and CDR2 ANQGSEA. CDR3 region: CSVPEGGSNYGYTF. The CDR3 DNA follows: TGCAGCGTCCCGGAGGGAGGGAGTAACTATGGCTACACCTTC.

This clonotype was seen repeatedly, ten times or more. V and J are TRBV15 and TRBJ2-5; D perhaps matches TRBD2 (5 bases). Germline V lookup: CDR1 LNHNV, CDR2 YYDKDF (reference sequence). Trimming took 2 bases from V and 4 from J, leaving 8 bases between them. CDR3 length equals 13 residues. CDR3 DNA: TGTGCCACCAGCAGATTTGGAGGAGAGACCCAGTACTTC. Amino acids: CATSRFGGETQYF.

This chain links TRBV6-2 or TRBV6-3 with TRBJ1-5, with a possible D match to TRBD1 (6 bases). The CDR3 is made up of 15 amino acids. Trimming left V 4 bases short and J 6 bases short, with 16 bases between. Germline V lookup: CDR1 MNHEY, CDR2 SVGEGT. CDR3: CASSLSGQSSQPQHF. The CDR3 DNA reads TGTGCCAGCAGTTTGTCCGGACAGAGCTCTCAGCCCCAGCATTTT.

CDR3 in amino acids: CASSLRGGISLADTQYF. The CDR3 DNA reads as TGTGCCAGCAGCTTGAGAGGGGGCATCTCCCTCGCAGATACGCAGTATTTT. The chain employs TRBV5-4 and TRBJ2-3, with 7 bases that match TRBD1. Germline V gene lookup returns CDR1 SGHNT and CDR2 YYREEE (reference sequence). The CDR3 runs 17 residues. V lost 1 base, J lost 4 bases, and 12 bases stayed unmatched.

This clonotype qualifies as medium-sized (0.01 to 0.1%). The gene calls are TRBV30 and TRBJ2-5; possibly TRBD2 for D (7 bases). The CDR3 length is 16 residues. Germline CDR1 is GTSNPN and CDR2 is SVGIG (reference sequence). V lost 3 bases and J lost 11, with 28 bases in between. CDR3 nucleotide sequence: TGTGCCTGGAGAGTTTTGGTGGGGGGGCGAGAAATTGTTCAGTACTTC. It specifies CAWRVLVGGREIVQYF.

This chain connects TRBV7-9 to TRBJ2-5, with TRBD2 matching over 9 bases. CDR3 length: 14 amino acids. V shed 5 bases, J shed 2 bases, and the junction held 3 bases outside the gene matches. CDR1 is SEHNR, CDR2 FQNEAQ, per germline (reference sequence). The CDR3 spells CASSVSGSQETQYF. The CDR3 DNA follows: TGTGCCAGCAGCGTTAGCGGGAGTCAAGAGACCCAGTACTTC.

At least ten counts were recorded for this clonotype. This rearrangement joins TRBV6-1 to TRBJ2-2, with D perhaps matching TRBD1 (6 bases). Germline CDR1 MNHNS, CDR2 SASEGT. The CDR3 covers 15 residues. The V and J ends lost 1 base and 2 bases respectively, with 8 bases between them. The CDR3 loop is CASSEGTVNTGELFF. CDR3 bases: TGTGCCAGCAGTGAAGGGACAGTTAACACCGGGGAGCTGTTTTTT.

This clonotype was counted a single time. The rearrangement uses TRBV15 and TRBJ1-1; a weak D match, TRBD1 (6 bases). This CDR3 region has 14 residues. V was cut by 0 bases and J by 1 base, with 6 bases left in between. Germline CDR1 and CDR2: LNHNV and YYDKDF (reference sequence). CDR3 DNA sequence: TGTGCCACCAGCAGAGACAGGGGGAACACTGAAGCTTTCTTT. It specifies CATSRDRGNTEAFF.

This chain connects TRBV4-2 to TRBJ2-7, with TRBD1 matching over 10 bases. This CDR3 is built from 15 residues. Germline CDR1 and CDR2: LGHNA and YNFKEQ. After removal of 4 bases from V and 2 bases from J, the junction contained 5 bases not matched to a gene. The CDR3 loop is CASSLGQGTTYEQYF. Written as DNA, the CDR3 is TGTGCCAGCAGCCTGGGACAGGGGACGACCTACGAGCAGTACTTC.

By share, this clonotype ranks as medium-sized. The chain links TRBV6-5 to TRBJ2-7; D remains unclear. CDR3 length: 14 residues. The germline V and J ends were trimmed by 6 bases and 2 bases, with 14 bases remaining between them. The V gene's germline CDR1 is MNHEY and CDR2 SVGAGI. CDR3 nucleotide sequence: TGTGCCAGCAGCCCCCAGACTCCCGCCTACGAGCAGTACTTC. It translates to CASSPQTPAYEQYF.

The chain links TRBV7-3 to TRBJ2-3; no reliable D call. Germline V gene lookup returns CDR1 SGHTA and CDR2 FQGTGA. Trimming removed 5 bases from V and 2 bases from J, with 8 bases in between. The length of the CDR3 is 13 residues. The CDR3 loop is CASSPRHTDTQYF. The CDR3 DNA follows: TGTGCCAGCAGCCCGCGCCACACAGATACGCAGTATTTT. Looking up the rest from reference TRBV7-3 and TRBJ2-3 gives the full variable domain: GAGVSQTPSNKVTEKGKYVELRCDPISGHTALYWYRQSLGQGPEFLIYFQGTGAADDSGLPNDRFFAVRPEGSVSTLKIQRTERGDSAVYLCASSPRHTDTQYFGPGTRLTVL.

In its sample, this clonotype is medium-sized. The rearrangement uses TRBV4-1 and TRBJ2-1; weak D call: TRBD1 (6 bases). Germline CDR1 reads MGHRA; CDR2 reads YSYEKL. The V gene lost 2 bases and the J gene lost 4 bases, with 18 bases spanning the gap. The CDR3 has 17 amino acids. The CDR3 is CASSQRWGTLPYNEQFF. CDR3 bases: TGCGCCAGCAGCCAAAGGTGGGGGACACTCCCTTACAATGAGCAGTTCTTC.

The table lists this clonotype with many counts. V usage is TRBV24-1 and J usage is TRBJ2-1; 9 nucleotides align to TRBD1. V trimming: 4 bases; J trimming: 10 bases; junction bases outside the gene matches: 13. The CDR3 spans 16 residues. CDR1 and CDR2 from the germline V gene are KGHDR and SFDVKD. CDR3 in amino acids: CATSDLGDGTGNEQFF. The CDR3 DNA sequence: TGTGCCACCAGTGACCTAGGGGACGGGACAGGGAACGAGCAGTTCTTC.

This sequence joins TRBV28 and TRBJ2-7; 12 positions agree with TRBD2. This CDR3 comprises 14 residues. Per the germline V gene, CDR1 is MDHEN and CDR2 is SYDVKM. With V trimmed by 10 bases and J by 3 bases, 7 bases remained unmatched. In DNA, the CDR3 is TGTGCCACCGTAACTAGCGGGAGGATCTACGAGCAGTACTTC. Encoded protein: CATVTSGRIYEQYF.

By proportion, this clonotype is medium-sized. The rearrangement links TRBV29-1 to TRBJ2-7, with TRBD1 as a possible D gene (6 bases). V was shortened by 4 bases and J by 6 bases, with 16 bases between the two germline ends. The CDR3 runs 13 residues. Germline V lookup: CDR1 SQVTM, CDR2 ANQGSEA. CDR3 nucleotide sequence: TGCAGCGTTGTACCTAGGGGGTATGTCGAGCAGTACTTC. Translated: CSVVPRGYVEQYF.

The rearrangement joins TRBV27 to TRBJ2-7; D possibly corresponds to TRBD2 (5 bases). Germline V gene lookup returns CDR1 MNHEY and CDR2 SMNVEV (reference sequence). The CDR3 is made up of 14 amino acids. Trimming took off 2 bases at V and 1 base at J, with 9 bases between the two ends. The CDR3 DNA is TGTGCCAGCAGTTTAGCGGGTGCATCCTACGAGCAGTACTTC. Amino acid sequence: CASSLAGASYEQYF.

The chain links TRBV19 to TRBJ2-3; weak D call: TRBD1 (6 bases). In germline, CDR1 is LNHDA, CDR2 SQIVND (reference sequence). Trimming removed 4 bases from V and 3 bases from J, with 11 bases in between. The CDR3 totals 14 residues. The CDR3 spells CASSNRDNTDTQYF. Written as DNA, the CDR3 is TGTGCCAGTAGTAACAGGGATAATACAGATACGCAGTATTTT.

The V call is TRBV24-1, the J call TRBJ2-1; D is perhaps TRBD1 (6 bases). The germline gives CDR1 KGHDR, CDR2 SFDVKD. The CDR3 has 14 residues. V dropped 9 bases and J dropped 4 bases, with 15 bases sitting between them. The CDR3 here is CATAHRDLYNEQFF. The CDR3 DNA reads TGTGCCACCGCGCACAGGGACCTTTACAATGAGCAGTTCTTC.